These 20 T cell receptor beta chains were sequenced from one sample in a study of blood T cell repertoires in COVID-19. This table comes from immunoSEQ multiplex PCR, and its TCRdb copy is limited to in-frame clones, with some not included. The sample lists 250,000 to 350,000 clones, 80% to 95% occurring once. Sample: peripheral blood. The receptors were sampled from a woman younger than 45 with COVID-19, enrolled during active disease.

This chain uses TRBV13 with TRBJ2-7, with a possible D match to TRBD2 (6 bases). Trimming removed 2 bases at V and 0 bases at J, with 14 bases between. Germline assignment: CDR1 PRHDT and CDR2 FYEKMQ (reference sequence). The CDR3 is made up of 16 amino acids. The CDR3, as DNA: TGTGCCAGCAGCTTACCGGCGGGGTTGAGCTCCTACGAGCAGTACTTC. Translating gives CASSLPAGLSSYEQYF.

The chain carries TRBV9 and TRBJ1-5, with a tentative D call TRBD1 (6 bases). Deletions cut 1 base from V and 7 bases from J, with 15 bases between. There are 15 residues in the CDR3. Germline V lookup: CDR1 SGDLS, CDR2 YYNGEE. CDR3 residues: CASSVYPERGQPQHF. CDR3 coding DNA: TGTGCCAGCAGCGTATACCCAGAAAGGGGGCAGCCCCAGCATTTT. Drawing the rest from reference TRBV9 and TRBJ1-5, the complete variable domain is DSGVTQTPKHLITATGQRVTLRCSPRSGDLSVYWYQQSLDQGLQFLIQYYNGEERAKGNILERFSAQQFPDLHSELNLSSLELGDSALYFCASSVYPERGQPQHFGDGTRLSIL.

This chain connects TRBV19 to TRBJ2-1; D may be TRBD2 (6 bases). The CDR3 runs to 13 residues. Germline values: CDR1 LNHDA, CDR2 SQIVND (reference sequence). The V and J ends lost 7 bases and 9 bases respectively, with 16 bases between them. The CDR3 is CASTEEGVTEQFF. The CDR3 DNA reads as TGTGCCAGTACGGAGGAGGGTGTGACTGAGCAGTTCTTC.

V usage is TRBV7-9 and J usage is TRBJ2-7, with D maybe TRBD1 (6 bases). V dropped 9 bases and J dropped 11 bases, with 11 bases sitting between them. The CDR3 length is 9 residues. The germline CDR1 and CDR2 sequences are SEHNR and FQNEAQ (reference sequence). CDR3 nucleotides: TGTGCCAGTTCACAGGGTGAGTACTTC. Amino acids: CASSQGEYF.

This chain links TRBV24-1 with TRBJ2-1, with 7 bases lining up with TRBD2. After removal of 10 bases from V and 7 bases from J, the junction contained 6 bases not matched to a gene. The CDR3 loop spans 12 amino acids. Germline V gene lookup returns CDR1 KGHDR and CDR2 SFDVKD. This CDR3 is CATGDYQNEQFF. In DNA, the CDR3 is TGTGCCACAGGGGACTACCAAAATGAGCAGTTCTTC.

The chain employs TRBV4-3 and TRBJ2-1; 11 positions match TRBD2. The CDR3 consists of 14 residues. Germline CDR1 is LGHNA and CDR2 is YSLEER. J gave up 6 bases and V 5 bases, and 3 bases lay outside the gene matches. CDR3 sequence (DNA): TGCGCCAGCAGCGAGCTAGCGGGAGGCAATGAGCAGTTCTTC. Protein: CASSELAGGNEQFF.

The genes are TRBV30 and TRBJ2-7; 7 positions agree with TRBD1. Per the germline V gene, CDR1 is GTSNPN and CDR2 is SVGIG (reference sequence). The CDR3 totals 14 residues. V shed 5 bases, J shed 1 base, and the junction held 8 bases outside the gene matches. For the CDR3, the DNA is TGTGCCTGGGGATCGGGACAGACGTCCTACGAGCAGTACTTC. Translated: CAWGSGQTSYEQYF.

The table lists this clone with a count of one. The chain links TRBV5-6 to TRBJ2-1; 9 nucleotides match TRBD1. Per germline, CDR1 SGHDT and CDR2 YYEEEE. V lost 3 bases and J lost 6; bases outside the gene matches: 10. The CDR3 has 16 amino acids. The CDR3 region has the DNA TGTGCCAGCAGCTCCCTGGACAGGGGCATCGCCAATGAGCAGTTCTTC. This gives the protein CASSSLDRGIANEQFF.

V usage is TRBV10-3 and J usage is TRBJ2-7; TRBD2 is a possible D gene (6 bases). Germline values: CDR1 ENHRY, CDR2 SYGVKD. This CDR3 region has 13 residues. Trimming removed 3 bases from V and 6 bases from J, with 12 bases in between. The CDR3 reads CAISEAGGSEQYF. CDR3 DNA sequence: TGTGCCATCAGTGAAGCGGGCGGTTCCGAGCAGTACTTC.

J is TRBJ1-5 and V is TRBV28; no firm D call. The CDR3 spans 12 residues. CDR1 MDHEN and CDR2 SYDVKM come from the germline V gene. The V end was cut by 9 bases, the J end by 6 bases, with 12 bases between. The CDR3 region has the DNA TGTGCCAGTTTGAGAGGGATTCAGCCCCAGCATTTT. Translated: CASLRGIQPQHF.

The chain has TRBV6-5 and TRBJ1-1; D unresolved. The ends were cut back, 5 bases at V and 11 bases at J, with 21 bases in the middle. The CDR3 totals 14 residues. Germline-derived CDR1 and CDR2 are MNHEY and SVGAGI. The CDR3 spells CASSPREGSYSAFF. Here the CDR3 DNA reads TGTGCCAGCAGTCCCCGGGAGGGAAGCTACTCGGCTTTCTTT.

The V and J genes are TRBV28 and TRBJ1-2, with 8 nucleotides matching TRBD1. CDR3 length: 14 residues. Germline assignment: CDR1 MDHEN and CDR2 SYDVKM. The V segment lost 3 bases and the J segment 4 bases; nucleotides outside the gene matches: 4. CDR3 coding DNA: TGTGCCAGCAGTTTCCCCACAGGGGGCTATGGCTACACCTTC. It specifies CASSFPTGGYGYTF.

This chain uses TRBV19 with TRBJ1-2; the match to TRBD1 covers 7 bases. CDR3 length: 14 amino acids. With 5 bases clipped from V and 4 bases from J, the junction kept 7 bases outside the gene matches. CDR1 LNHDA and CDR2 SQIVND come from the germline V gene (reference sequence). DNA of the CDR3: TGTGCCAGTAGTCTCCTGACAGGGAGCTATGGCTACACCTTC. It yields the protein CASSLLTGSYGYTF.

V usage is TRBV27 and J usage is TRBJ1-5; D gene uncertain. V dropped 2 bases and J dropped 5 bases, with 7 bases sitting between them. Germline CDR1 and CDR2: MNHEY and SMNVEV (reference sequence). The CDR3 is 13 residues long. Written as DNA, the CDR3 is TGTGCCAGCAGTTTACGGTCGTATCAGCCCCAGCATTTT. Translating it yields CASSLRSYQPQHF.

In regard to this clone: The sample holds other DNA sequences that translate to the same CDR3. The V and J genes are TRBV4-2 and TRBJ2-7, with 11 bases matching TRBD2. The CDR3 contains 16 residues. V shed 0 bases and J 0 bases; nucleotides not matched to a gene: 1. In germline, CDR1 is LGHNA, CDR2 YNFKEQ. CDR3 bases: TGTGCCAGCAGCCAAGATGGGACTAGCGGCTCCTACGAGCAGTACTTC. Encoded protein: CASSQDGTSGSYEQYF.

This rearrangement joins TRBV5-5 to TRBJ2-1, with 9 bases that match TRBD2. The CDR3 length is 15 residues. Germline assignment: CDR1 SGHKS and CDR2 YYEKEE (reference sequence). V dropped 4 bases and J dropped 4; count of bases not matched to a gene: 6. The CDR3 protein is CASSTLAGNYNEQFF. In nucleotides, the CDR3 is TGTGCCAGCAGCACTCTAGCGGGGAATTACAATGAGCAGTTCTTC.

The rearrangement joins TRBV7-9 to TRBJ2-1; no definite D call. V lost 5 bases and J lost 6, with 5 bases in between. CDR1 and CDR2 from the germline V gene are SEHNR and FQNEAQ (reference sequence). The CDR3 covers 11 residues. This CDR3 is CASSQSNEQFF. The CDR3 DNA reads TGTGCCAGCAGCCAATCCAATGAGCAGTTCTTC. The full variable domain, with the rest looked up from reference TRBV7-9 and TRBJ2-1, is DTGVSQNPRHKITKRGQNVTFRCDPISEHNRLYWYRQTLGQGPEFLTYFQNEAQLEKSRLLSDRFSAERPKGSFSTLEIQRTEQGDSAMYLCASSQSNEQFFGPGTRLTVL.

The CDR3 protein is CASSLGRGTGNQPQHF. As DNA, the CDR3 is TGTGCCAGCAGCTTGGGACGGGGGACGGGCAATCAGCCCCAGCATTTT. This sequence joins TRBV5-8 and TRBJ1-5, with TRBD1 as a possible D gene (5 bases). Germline CDR1 SGHTS, CDR2 YDEGEE. The CDR3 totals 16 residues. The ends were cut back, 0 bases at V and 2 bases at J, with 12 bases in the middle.

Here the CDR3 reads CASSPAGETQYF. Written as DNA, the CDR3 is TGTGCCAGCTCACCGGCCGGGGAGACCCAGTACTTC. V and J are TRBV18 and TRBJ2-5; no firm D call. The length of the CDR3 is 12 residues. Germline V gene sequence: CDR1 KGHSH, CDR2 LQKENI. Trimming left V 3 bases short and J 5 bases short, with 7 bases between.

J is TRBJ1-3 and V is TRBV19; D remains ambiguous. The V end lost 4 bases, the J end lost 0 bases, and 13 bases lay between the germline ends. The CDR3 spans 16 residues. Germline V gene lookup returns CDR1 LNHDA and CDR2 SQIVND (reference sequence). The chain's CDR3 is CASSSPGKSSGNTIYF. CDR3 DNA: TGTGCCAGTAGTAGCCCCGGGAAGAGCTCTGGAAACACCATATATTTT.